The 21 T cell receptor beta chains below all came from one sample that was sequenced in a study of cytomegalovirus exposure and HLA in healthy donors (dated by TCRdb to about 2017). The library was obtained by the immunoSEQ multiplex PCR assay. For the multiplex PCR, a mixture combining 60 forward primers for TCR Vbeta segments and 13 reverse primers for TCR Jbeta segments was used. In TCRdb, the immuneACCESS table is reduced to in-frame sequences with V and J assigned. These tables do not hold every clone; where another copy was compared, an unresolved V gene accounts for under half, and the others remain unexplained. The sample table contains 140,000 to 150,000 clones; only one count was recorded for just under 85% of them. Around 8.8% of the sample rests with the top ten. The specimen sequenced was PBMCs. The receptors come from a woman aged 60-75 years in good health and CMV-seropositive.

The rearrangement joins TRBV7-5 to TRBJ2-1; the D call of TRBD2 is as the table states it, not checked on the DNA. TRBV7-5 is marked as a pseudogene. The CDR3 loop spans 15 amino acids. This chain's CDR3 is CARSLRLSSYNEQFF. The CDR3 coding sequence is TGTGCCAGAAGTTTGCGACTGAGCTCCTACAATGAGCAGTTCTTC.

J is TRBJ1-1 and V is TRBV27; possibly TRBD1 for D (5 bases). Trimming left V 3 bases short and J 7 bases short, with 12 bases between. The length of the CDR3 is 13 residues. From germline, CDR1 is MNHEY and CDR2 SMNVEV (reference sequence). CDR3 region: CASSFREGFEAFF. The CDR3, as DNA: TGTGCCAGCAGTTTTAGGGAGGGGTTTGAAGCTTTCTTT.

This clone appeared once. This chain connects TRBV30 to TRBJ1-1; D is unclear. This CDR3 has 15 residues. V lost 0 bases and J lost 0, with 11 bases in between. CDR1 is GTSNPN, CDR2 SVGIG, per germline (reference sequence). Here the CDR3 reads CAWSVGGFMNTEAFF. The CDR3, as DNA: TGTGCCTGGAGTGTGGGAGGGTTCATGAACACTGAAGCTTTCTTT.

Points on this clone: Because the CDR3 is missing its conserved closing phenylalanine or tryptophan, this is likely a read error. The chain carries TRBV5-6 and TRBJ1-1; 7 bases line up with TRBD1. The CDR3 spans 15 residues. In germline, CDR1 is SGHDT, CDR2 YYEEEE. With 4 bases clipped from V and 0 bases from J, the junction kept 6 bases outside the gene matches. The CDR3 reads CASSHRGPVNTEAFL. The CDR3 bases are TGTGCCAGCAGCCACAGGGGCCCTGTGAACACTGAAGCTTTCCTT.

This chain links TRBV15 with TRBJ2-7, with 10 bases aligning to TRBD1. The V and J ends lost 0 bases and 4 bases, in that order; junction bases with no gene match: 3. Germline lookup yields CDR1 LNHNV and CDR2 YYDKDF (reference sequence). This CDR3 contains 15 residues. The CDR3 reads CATSRDPGQGYEQYF. CDR3 nucleotides: TGTGCCACCAGCAGAGATCCGGGACAGGGGTACGAGCAGTACTTC.

This chain uses TRBV5-6 with TRBJ2-2; 10 nucleotides align to TRBD1. V trimming: 4 bases; J trimming: 4 bases; junction bases outside the gene matches: 4. The germline V gene encodes CDR1 SGHDT and CDR2 YYEEEE. The CDR3 runs to 15 residues. The CDR3 coding sequence is TGTGCCAGCAGCACCGGGACAGGGGTCACCGGGGAGCTGTTTTTT. Translated: CASSTGTGVTGELFF.

This clone was picked up a small number of times. This chain links TRBV9 with TRBJ2-1, with D possibly being TRBD2 (6 bases). The V end was cut by 3 bases, the J end by 4 bases, with 14 bases between. The CDR3 extends over 15 amino acids. Germline V lookup: CDR1 SGDLS, CDR2 YYNGEE. The CDR3 reads CASSAGGDRYNEQFF. The CDR3 DNA follows: TGTGCCAGCAGCGCAGGAGGGGACCGATACAATGAGCAGTTCTTC.

The chain uses TRBV7-9 and TRBJ1-4; D perhaps matches TRBD1 (6 bases). Germline lookup yields CDR1 SEHNR and CDR2 FQNEAQ (reference sequence). The CDR3 totals 14 residues. V shed 5 bases and J shed 7 bases, with 14 bases lying between them. The CDR3 DNA reads as TGTGCCAGCAGCCCGGGGGGCTTTCTTGAAAAACTGTTTTTT. Its protein product is CASSPGGFLEKLFF.

This clone has just a few counts. This chain uses TRBV5-8 with TRBJ2-2; D not resolved. V gave up 1 base and J gave up 7 bases, with 14 bases separating them. Germline V gene data show CDR1 as SGHTS and CDR2 as YDEGEE. This CDR3 contains 15 residues. CDR3 sequence: CASSLYRVIVGELFF. The CDR3 region has the DNA TGTGCCAGCAGCTTGTACCGGGTTATCGTCGGGGAGCTGTTTTTT.

This chain uses TRBV29-1 with TRBJ2-1, with 8 bases that match TRBD2. V was clipped by 6 bases and J by 10 bases; unmatched bases: 5. Germline CDR1 is SQVTM and CDR2 is ANQGSEA. The CDR3 has 11 residues. The CDR3 DNA follows: TGCAGCGTGACTAGCGCCCAGGAGCAGTTCTTC. Translation gives CSVTSAQEQFF.

This chain uses TRBV7-6 with TRBJ2-7; perhaps TRBD1 as D (6 bases). In germline, CDR1 is SGHVS, CDR2 FNYEAQ. Trimming pared 5 bases from V and 4 bases from J, leaving 15 bases between. CDR3 length: 14 amino acids. The CDR3 nucleotides are TGTGCCAGCAGCACAGGGACACTGGCGTACGAGCAGTACTTC. Its translation is CASSTGTLAYEQYF. The full variable domain, with the rest looked up from reference TRBV7-6 and TRBJ2-7, is GAGVSQSPRYKVTKRGQDVALRCDPISGHVSLYWYRQALGQGPEFLTYFNYEAQQDKSGLPNDRFSAERPEGSISTLTIQRTEQRDSAMYRCASSTGTLAYEQYFGPGTRLTVT.

The chain carries TRBV7-9 and TRBJ2-7; 7 bases are a match to TRBD2. V dropped 5 bases and J dropped 1; count of bases not matched to a gene: 8. CDR1 and CDR2 from the germline V gene are SEHNR and FQNEAQ (reference sequence). This CDR3 region has 15 residues. CDR3 nucleotide sequence: TGTGCCAGCAGCCCTCTTGGGGGGGATTCCTACGAGCAGTACTTC. This translates into CASSPLGGDSYEQYF.

The J gene is TRBJ2-4, the V gene TRBV4-2; weak D call: TRBD2 (5 bases). Trimming cost V 4 bases and J 5 bases, with 9 bases left between them. This CDR3 contains 13 residues. The germline gives CDR1 LGHNA, CDR2 YNFKEQ. CDR3 bases: TGTGCCAGCAGCCCGGGGTCCGAAAACATTCAGTACTTC. Translation gives CASSPGSENIQYF.

The chain carries TRBV5-4 and TRBJ2-7; D gene ambiguous. The CDR3 covers 13 residues. CDR1 and CDR2 from the germline V gene are SGHNT and YYREEE (reference sequence). Trimming stripped 2 bases from V and 5 bases from J, with 11 bases between. The CDR3 reads CASSLDWSDEQYF. CDR3 coding DNA: TGTGCCAGCAGCTTAGACTGGTCCGACGAGCAGTACTTC.

V is TRBV7-9 and J is TRBJ1-1; no clear D gene. Trimming removed 1 base from V and 1 base from J, with 7 bases in between. Germline assignment: CDR1 SEHNR and CDR2 FQNEAQ (reference sequence). The CDR3 spans 14 residues. CDR3 DNA: TGTGCCAGCAGCTTAGGTACAAGGAACACTGAAGCTTTCTTT. Protein product: CASSLGTRNTEAFF.

With respect to this clone: Other nucleotide sequences from this sample produce the same CDR3. This chain uses TRBV27 with TRBJ2-7, with TRBD2 matching over 9 bases. J was trimmed by 1 base and V by 3 bases; bases with no gene match: 1. This CDR3 is 14 amino acids long. The germline V gene has CDR1 MNHEY and CDR2 SMNVEV (reference sequence). CDR3 nucleotide sequence: TGTGCCAGCAGTTTTAGCGGGAGTTCCTACGAGCAGTACTTC. Translation gives CASSFSGSSYEQYF.

This clone was seen only once. The chain joins TRBV11-2 to TRBJ2-7; 10 bases match TRBD2. Germline V gene lookup returns CDR1 SGHAT and CDR2 FQNNGV. The CDR3 covers 15 residues. With 6 bases clipped from V and 3 bases from J, the junction kept 8 bases outside the gene matches. The CDR3 region is CASSGIRLAGYEQYF. The CDR3 DNA sequence: TGTGCCAGCAGTGGAATTAGACTAGCGGGCTACGAGCAGTACTTC. Drawing the rest from reference TRBV11-2 and TRBJ2-7, the complete variable domain is EAGVAQSPRYKIIEKRQSVAFWCNPISGHATLYWYQQILGQGPKLLIQFQNNGVVDDSQLPKDRFSAERLKGVDSTLKIQPAKLEDSAVYLCASSGIRLAGYEQYFGPGTRLTVT.

This clone was seen more than once but under ten times. The chain carries TRBV5-4 and TRBJ2-7; D perhaps matches TRBD2 (5 bases). V lost 4 bases and J 2 bases, leaving 13 bases between the germline ends. The CDR3 totals 14 residues. CDR1 SGHNT and CDR2 YYREEE come from the germline V gene (reference sequence). CDR3 sequence: CASSTGLNTYEQYF. DNA of the CDR3: TGTGCCAGCAGCACCGGACTGAACACCTACGAGCAGTACTTC. Drawing the rest from reference TRBV5-4 and TRBJ2-7, the complete variable domain is ETGVTQSPTHLIKTRGQQVTLRCSSQSGHNTVSWYQQALGQGPQFIFQYYREEENGRGNFPPRFSGLQFPNYSSELNVNALELDDSALYLCASSTGLNTYEQYFGPGTRLTVT.

The V call is TRBV7-2, the J call TRBJ2-2; 11 bases are shared with TRBD2. With 4 bases clipped from V and 0 bases from J, the junction kept 4 bases outside the gene matches. CDR1 and CDR2 from the germline V gene are SGHTA and FQGNSA. The CDR3 runs 17 residues. The CDR3, as DNA: TGTGCCAGCAGCTCAGTGACTAGCGGGGCGAACACCGGGGAGCTGTTTTTT. Its protein is CASSSVTSGANTGELFF. The full variable domain, in which reference TRBV7-2 and TRBJ2-2 provide the parts outside the CDR3, is GAGVSQSPSNKVTEKGKDVELRCDPISGHTALYWYRQSLGQGLEFLIYFQGNSAPDKSGLPSDRFSAERTGGSVSTLTIQRTQQEDSAVYLCASSSVTSGANTGELFFGEGSRLTVL.

The genes are TRBV5-4 and TRBJ1-1; a weak D match, TRBD1 (5 bases). Between the trimmed V and J ends, which lost 3 bases and 0 bases, there was a span of 12 bases. Per the germline V gene, CDR1 is SGHNT and CDR2 is YYREEE (reference sequence). The CDR3 totals 15 residues. CDR3 region: CASSYETVLNTEAFF. Written as DNA, the CDR3 is TGTGCCAGCAGCTACGAGACAGTGCTGAACACTGAAGCTTTCTTT. Supplemented by reference TRBV5-4 and TRBJ1-1, the full variable domain reads ETGVTQSPTHLIKTRGQQVTLRCSSQSGHNTVSWYQQALGQGPQFIFQYYREEENGRGNFPPRFSGLQFPNYSSELNVNALELDDSALYLCASSYETVLNTEAFFGQGTRLTVV.

The V gene is TRBV29-1, the J gene TRBJ2-7; 11 nucleotides align to TRBD2. The V gene's germline CDR1 is SQVTM and CDR2 ANQGSEA. V trimming: 5 bases; J trimming: 3 bases; junction bases outside the gene matches: 6. The CDR3 totals 14 residues. CDR3 protein: CSVQTSGNVYEQYF. CDR3 bases: TGCAGCGTTCAGACTAGCGGGAATGTCTACGAGCAGTACTTC.